These 32 T cell receptor beta chains originate from one sample sequenced in a study of shared clonotypes between healthy human individuals. The method was immunoSEQ multiplex PCR; TCRdb's version includes in-frame clones alone and lacks a portion of them. The repertoire holds hundreds of thousands of clones, with 74% as singletons. Sequencing was done on a sample of memory CD4+ T cells sorted from blood. Subset described: CD45RA-negative fraction. All receptors derive from a man between 25 and 39 years old in good health.

V usage is TRBV6-6 and J usage is TRBJ2-1, with D perhaps matching TRBD2 (5 bases). Germline V gives CDR1 MNHNY, CDR2 SVGAGI (reference sequence). The V end was cut by 5 bases, the J end by 0 bases, with 14 bases between. The CDR3 sequence is 16 residues long. The CDR3 here is CASSPREGSSYNEQFF. For the CDR3, the DNA is TGTGCCAGCAGTCCCCGAGAAGGGAGCTCCTACAATGAGCAGTTCTTC.

V usage is TRBV6-1 and J usage is TRBJ1-1, with 9 bases that match TRBD1. The V gene's germline CDR1 is MNHNS and CDR2 SASEGT. The CDR3 totals 14 residues. J lost 3 bases, V lost 6 bases, and 5 bases had no gene match. The CDR3 reads CASRLTGGYTEAFF. CDR3 nucleotide sequence: TGTGCCAGCAGGCTGACAGGGGGGTACACTGAAGCTTTCTTT.

This clone was observed a single time. V usage is TRBV28 and J usage is TRBJ2-1; D remains ambiguous. Trimming stripped 4 bases from V and 7 bases from J, with 8 bases between. CDR3 length: 12 amino acids. Germline V gene data show CDR1 as MDHEN and CDR2 as SYDVKM. CDR3 amino acids: CASSSGPNEQFF. The CDR3 DNA is TGTGCCAGCAGTTCAGGCCCGAATGAGCAGTTCTTC.

This sequence joins TRBV7-9 and TRBJ1-2; D is uncertain. Germline V gene lookup returns CDR1 SEHNR and CDR2 FQNEAQ (reference sequence). Trimming cost V 5 bases and J 4 bases, with 14 bases left between them. The CDR3 loop spans 14 amino acids. CDR3 protein: CASSLGSVGYGYTF. As DNA, the CDR3 is TGTGCCAGCAGCCTAGGGAGTGTAGGCTATGGCTACACCTTC. Supplemented by reference TRBV7-9 and TRBJ1-2, the full variable domain reads DTGVSQNPRHKITKRGQNVTFRCDPISEHNRLYWYRQTLGQGPEFLTYFQNEAQLEKSRLLSDRFSAERPKGSFSTLEIQRTEQGDSAMYLCASSLGSVGYGYTFGSGTRLTVV.

This clone was detected a few times. The rearrangement uses TRBV2 and TRBJ1-2, with D possibly matching TRBD1 (6 bases). CDR3 size: 15 residues. The germline V and J ends were trimmed by 7 bases and 4 bases, with 19 bases remaining between them. Germline V gene sequence: CDR1 SNHLY, CDR2 FYNNEI. DNA for the CDR3: TGTGCCAGCACTCTAGAGCCAAAGGGGGGCTATGGCTACACCTTC. Its protein is CASTLEPKGGYGYTF.

About this clone: A far bigger clonotype differs at one base, so this is likely a read error. This chain links TRBV10-1 with TRBJ2-3; unclear D gene. Germline-derived CDR1 and CDR2 are WNHNN and SYGVQD (reference sequence). The CDR3 is made up of 13 amino acids. The CDR3 DNA sequence: TGCGCCAGCACCGGTTCCGGCACAGATACGCGGTATTTT. This codes for CASTGSGTDTRYF.

The rearrangement joins TRBV10-3 to TRBJ2-1; TRBD2 agrees at 8 bases. J gave up 3 bases and V 5 bases, and 9 bases lay outside the gene matches. The CDR3 is 16 residues long. Germline V gene sequence: CDR1 ENHRY, CDR2 SYGVKD. The CDR3 reads CAISKGLVGGYNEQFF. CDR3 in DNA: TGTGCCATCAGTAAGGGACTAGTTGGGGGCTACAATGAGCAGTTCTTC.

The rearrangement joins TRBV19 to TRBJ1-5; D call uncertain. Germline-derived CDR1 and CDR2 are LNHDA and SQIVND (reference sequence). The CDR3 runs 14 residues. V was pared by 5 bases and J by 0 bases, with 8 bases between. The CDR3 DNA sequence: TGTGCCAGTAGTGAGGCAAATAGCAATCAGCCCCAGCATTTT. Translated, it gives CASSEANSNQPQHF.

The rearrangement joins TRBV2 to TRBJ2-2; perhaps TRBD2 as D (6 bases). Germline CDR1 and CDR2: SNHLY and FYNNEI. The germline V and J ends were trimmed by 7 bases and 0 bases, with 12 bases remaining between them. The CDR3 contains 15 residues. The CDR3 loop is CASNFAGSNTGELFF. CDR3 in DNA: TGTGCCAGCAATTTCGCGGGATCGAACACCGGGGAGCTGTTTTTT.

The chain joins TRBV11-2 to TRBJ2-5, with TRBD1 as a possible D gene (5 bases). Germline lookup yields CDR1 SGHAT and CDR2 FQNNGV. Trimming removed 4 bases from V and 6 bases from J, with 15 bases in between. The CDR3 is 14 amino acids. CDR3 region: CASSSARVSKTQYF. The CDR3 DNA is TGTGCCAGCAGCTCCGCCAGGGTGTCGAAGACCCAGTACTTC.

V and J are TRBV2 and TRBJ1-1; D unclear. Trimming shortened V by 8 bases and J by 4 bases, and 11 bases separated the two germline ends. CDR1 and CDR2 from the germline V gene are SNHLY and FYNNEI. The CDR3 spans 12 residues. The CDR3 DNA follows: TGTGCCAGCGGGGAGGTGGGCACTGAAGCTTTCTTT. It translates to CASGEVGTEAFF.

The rearrangement joins TRBV5-6 to TRBJ2-7; D not certain. The CDR3 contains 14 residues. The ends were cut back, 3 bases at V and 4 bases at J, with 14 bases in the middle. Germline V lookup: CDR1 SGHDT, CDR2 YYEEEE. DNA of the CDR3: TGTGCCAGCAGCTCGAAGCCGCTGGGATACGAGCAGTACTTC. Protein product: CASSSKPLGYEQYF.

The rearrangement links TRBV7-8 to TRBJ2-4, with 10 bases aligning to TRBD2. Per the germline V gene, CDR1 is SGHVS and CDR2 is FQNEAQ. The CDR3 sequence is 19 residues long. V shed 2 bases, J shed 1 base, and the junction held 11 bases outside the gene matches. This CDR3 is CASSLNLAGVEVAKNIQYF. The CDR3 nucleotides are TGTGCCAGCAGCTTAAACCTAGCGGGAGTGGAGGTGGCCAAAAACATTCAGTACTTC.

The gene calls are TRBV11-2 and TRBJ2-7, with 7 nucleotides matching TRBD2. V was pared by 4 bases and J by 1 base, with 19 bases of the junction left unmatched. This CDR3 spans 19 amino acids. Germline V gives CDR1 SGHAT, CDR2 FQNNGV. The CDR3: CASSSRPRRLGGRSYEQYF. The CDR3 DNA follows: TGTGCCAGCAGCTCTAGGCCGCGGCGCCTGGGGGGGAGATCCTACGAGCAGTACTTC.

The chain combines TRBV18 with TRBJ1-1; a weak D match, TRBD1 (5 bases). CDR3 length: 16 amino acids. CDR1 and CDR2 from the germline V gene are KGHSH and LQKENI. The V end was cut by 2 bases, the J end by 6 bases, with 19 bases between. The CDR3 loop is CASSPAGRAGPSEAFF. CDR3 bases: TGTGCCAGCTCACCAGCCGGCCGCGCGGGGCCCTCTGAAGCTTTCTTT.

CDR3 residues: CASSSGSGSTGELFF. The CDR3 DNA reads TGTGCCAGCAGCTCCGGGTCCGGTAGCACCGGGGAGCTGTTTTTT. The chain uses TRBV5-4 and TRBJ2-2; no firm D call. CDR1 and CDR2 (germline): SGHNT, YYREEE (reference sequence). The CDR3 length is 15 residues. V dropped 3 bases and J dropped 4 bases, with 13 bases sitting between them.

The chain is built from TRBV5-5 and TRBJ1-4; 9 nucleotides agree with TRBD1. There are 14 residues in the CDR3. CDR1 SGHKS and CDR2 YYEKEE come from the germline V gene (reference sequence). V dropped 0 bases and J dropped 6; count of bases not matched to a gene: 0. CDR3 sequence: CASSLGTGDEKLFF. The CDR3 DNA follows: TGTGCCAGCAGCTTGGGGACAGGGGATGAAAAACTGTTTTTT.

CDR3 loop: CASSFLTSYTF. CDR3 sequence (DNA): TGTGCCAGCAGCTTTTTAACGAGCTACACCTTC. The genes are TRBV5-6 and TRBJ1-2; D uncertain. The V gene's germline CDR1 is SGHDT and CDR2 YYEEEE. The CDR3 totals 11 residues. Trimming stripped 2 bases from V and 9 bases from J, with 8 bases between.

This clone was counted only a few times. The chain links TRBV29-1 to TRBJ2-7, with 15 bases identical to TRBD2. Germline V CDR1 and CDR2: SQVTM, ANQGSEA. This CDR3 has 19 residues. J gave up 0 bases and V 6 bases, and 15 bases lay outside the gene matches. Here the CDR3 reads CSVEGLTGLAGGSSYEQYF. In nucleotides, the CDR3 is TGCAGCGTCGAGGGCCTGACGGGACTAGCGGGAGGAAGCTCCTACGAGCAGTACTTC.

CDR3 region: CASSQDSRADTQYF. CDR3 nucleotide sequence: TGTGCCAGCAGCCAAGATTCCAGGGCAGATACGCAGTATTTT. The chain carries TRBV4-2 and TRBJ2-3, with D perhaps TRBD1 (5 bases). Deletions cut 0 bases from V and 4 bases from J, with 8 bases between. This CDR3 contains 14 residues. Per germline, CDR1 LGHNA and CDR2 YNFKEQ.

This rearrangement joins TRBV21-1 to TRBJ2-7; the DNA was not used to check the table's D call, TRBD2. TRBV21-1 is described as a pseudogene. This CDR3 spans 15 amino acids. Here the CDR3 reads CASSRPKRGSYEQYF. The CDR3 nucleotides are TGTGCCAGCAGCAGACCTAAGCGGGGATCCTACGAGCAGTACTTC.

There are a few counts of this clone. V gene TRBV2 combines with J gene TRBJ2-5; 9 bases map to TRBD1. V was pared by 7 bases and J by 5 bases, with 11 bases of the junction left unmatched. The CDR3 has 15 amino acids. Germline assignment: CDR1 SNHLY and CDR2 FYNNEI. CDR3 nucleotide sequence: TGTGCCAGCAACCTCGACAGGGGGGCGGTGGAGACCCAGTACTTC. Protein product: CASNLDRGAVETQYF.

The chain joins TRBV7-2 to TRBJ2-7; TRBD2 aligns across 10 bases. The CDR3 has 13 residues. The ends lost 5 bases at V and 7 bases at J; junction bases unmatched: 5. Germline CDR1 reads SGHTA; CDR2 reads FQGNSA. The CDR3 here is CASSQLAGSEQYF. The CDR3 DNA follows: TGTGCCAGCAGCCAACTAGCGGGGTCAGAGCAGTACTTC.

This clone was detected a few times. This sequence joins TRBV7-6 and TRBJ2-7; 11 bases fit TRBD1. Germline V lookup: CDR1 SGHVS, CDR2 FNYEAQ. J lost 6 bases, V lost 5 bases, and 6 bases had no gene match. This CDR3 is built from 14 residues. The CDR3: CASSEPGQGVEQYF. The DNA of the CDR3 is TGTGCCAGCAGCGAACCGGGACAGGGGGTCGAGCAGTACTTC.

This chain connects TRBV29-1 to TRBJ2-5, with TRBD2 matching over 13 bases. Losses at the gene ends were 4 bases for V and 6 bases for J; bases not matched to a gene: 8. Germline V CDR1 and CDR2: SQVTM, ANQGSEA. The CDR3 spans 15 residues. CDR3 sequence: CSVAIGLAGVQTQYF. The CDR3 bases are TGCAGCGTTGCCATTGGACTAGCGGGAGTCCAGACCCAGTACTTC.

This sequence joins TRBV30 and TRBJ2-7; D is tentatively TRBD1 or TRBD2 (6 bases each). The CDR3 runs to 12 residues. With 7 bases removed from V and 0 bases from J, the gap between germline ends came to 10 bases. Per germline, CDR1 GTSNPN and CDR2 SVGIG (reference sequence). The CDR3: CASKGGSYEQYF. CDR3 sequence (DNA): TGTGCCTCAAAGGGGGGCTCCTACGAGCAGTACTTC.

This clone was observed once. The J gene is TRBJ2-2, the V gene TRBV30, with 7 bases lining up with TRBD1. The CDR3 covers 16 residues. Per the germline V gene, CDR1 is GTSNPN and CDR2 is SVGIG (reference sequence). The J segment lost 2 bases and the V segment lost 3 bases, leaving 9 bases of the junction unmatched. The CDR3 DNA is TGTGCCTGGAGAACGACCGGGACAGCAAACACCGGGGAGCTGTTTTTT. This codes for CAWRTTGTANTGELFF.

The CDR3 nucleotides are TGTGCCAGCTCACCACTAGCGGGAGCGTTAAACACCGGGGAGCTGTTTTTT. Protein product: CASSPLAGALNTGELFF. This chain uses TRBV18 with TRBJ2-2, with 9 bases matching TRBD2. V dropped 1 base and J dropped 2; count of bases not matched to a gene: 5. The germline gives CDR1 KGHSH, CDR2 LQKENI. This CDR3 comprises 17 residues.

The chain is built from TRBV28 and TRBJ2-5, with D hard to call. This CDR3 comprises 13 residues. The germline gives CDR1 MDHEN, CDR2 SYDVKM. Trimming pared 6 bases from V and 2 bases from J, leaving 10 bases between. The CDR3 region is CASRLDPQETQYF. For the CDR3, the DNA is TGTGCCAGCAGGTTAGATCCACAAGAGACCCAGTACTTC.

The CDR3 sequence: CASSLMGQANYGYTF. CDR3 bases: TGTGCCAGCAGCTTAATGGGCCAAGCTAACTATGGCTACACCTTC. The chain combines TRBV7-9 with TRBJ1-2, with D uncertain. The germline V gene encodes CDR1 SEHNR and CDR2 FQNEAQ (reference sequence). Trimming shortened V by 2 bases and J by 0 bases, and 10 bases separated the two germline ends. This CDR3 comprises 15 residues.

By frequency in the sample, this clone is medium-sized. The chain combines TRBV18 with TRBJ1-1; no clear D gene. Germline V CDR1 and CDR2: KGHSH, LQKENI. With 6 bases removed from V and 6 bases from J, the gap between germline ends came to 17 bases. CDR3 length: 14 residues. The CDR3 sequence: CASSQLNTGSEAFF. CDR3 nucleotide sequence: TGTGCCAGCTCCCAACTAAATACCGGGTCTGAAGCTTTCTTT.

This chain joins TRBV7-2 and TRBJ1-4; 10 nucleotides align to TRBD1. In germline, CDR1 is SGHTA, CDR2 FQGNSA. The CDR3 runs to 13 residues. Trimming cost V 8 bases and J 4 bases; bases outside gene matches: 1. CDR3 in amino acids: CASRTGGNEKLFF. The CDR3 DNA reads TGTGCCAGCCGGACAGGGGGTAATGAAAAACTGTTTTTT.